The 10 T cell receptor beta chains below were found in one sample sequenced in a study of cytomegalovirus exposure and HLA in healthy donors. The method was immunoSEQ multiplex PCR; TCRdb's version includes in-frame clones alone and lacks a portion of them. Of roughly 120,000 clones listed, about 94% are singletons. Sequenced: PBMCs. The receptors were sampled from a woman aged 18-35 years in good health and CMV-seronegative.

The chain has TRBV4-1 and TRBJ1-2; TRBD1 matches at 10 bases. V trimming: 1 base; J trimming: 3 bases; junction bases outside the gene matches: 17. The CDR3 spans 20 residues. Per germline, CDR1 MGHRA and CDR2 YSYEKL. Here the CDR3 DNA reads TGCGCCAGCAGCCAAGTCTCCCCCGGGACAGGGGATGGAGTGGACTATGGCTACACCTTC. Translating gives CASSQVSPGTGDGVDYGYTF.

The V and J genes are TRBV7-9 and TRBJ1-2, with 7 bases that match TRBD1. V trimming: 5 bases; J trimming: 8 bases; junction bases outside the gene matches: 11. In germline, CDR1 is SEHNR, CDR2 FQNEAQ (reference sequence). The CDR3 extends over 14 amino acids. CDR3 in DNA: TGTGCCAGCAGCCAGGCGACAGGGAATCAGGGCTACACCTTC. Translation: CASSQATGNQGYTF.

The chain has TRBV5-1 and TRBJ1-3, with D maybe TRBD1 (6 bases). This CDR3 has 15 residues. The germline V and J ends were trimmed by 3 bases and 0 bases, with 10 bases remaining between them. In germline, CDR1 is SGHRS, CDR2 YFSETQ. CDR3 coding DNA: TGCGCCAGCAGCTCCCAGGGGACCTCTGGAAACACCATATATTTT. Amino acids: CASSSQGTSGNTIYF.

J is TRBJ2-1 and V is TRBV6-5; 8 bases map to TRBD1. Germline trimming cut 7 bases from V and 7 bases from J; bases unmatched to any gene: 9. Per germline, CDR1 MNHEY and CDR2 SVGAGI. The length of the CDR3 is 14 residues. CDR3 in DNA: TGTGCCAGCATAGGGCAGGGGGCGCGAAATGAGCAGTTCTTC. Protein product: CASIGQGARNEQFF.

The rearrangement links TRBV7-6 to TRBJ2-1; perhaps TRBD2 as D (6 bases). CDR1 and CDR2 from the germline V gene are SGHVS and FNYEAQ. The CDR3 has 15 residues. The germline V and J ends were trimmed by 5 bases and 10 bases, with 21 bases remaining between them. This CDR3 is CASSPRDSLLEEQFF. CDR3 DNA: TGTGCCAGCAGCCCCCGGGACTCCCTACTGGAAGAGCAGTTCTTC.

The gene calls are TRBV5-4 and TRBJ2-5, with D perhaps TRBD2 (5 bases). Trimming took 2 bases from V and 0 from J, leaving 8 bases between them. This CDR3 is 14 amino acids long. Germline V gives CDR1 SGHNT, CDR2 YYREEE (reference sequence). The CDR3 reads CASSFSGYQETQYF. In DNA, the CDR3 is TGTGCCAGCAGCTTTTCGGGGTACCAAGAGACCCAGTACTTC.

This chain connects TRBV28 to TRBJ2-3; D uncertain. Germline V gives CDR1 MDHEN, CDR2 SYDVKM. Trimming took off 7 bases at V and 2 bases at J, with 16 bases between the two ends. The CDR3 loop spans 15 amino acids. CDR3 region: CASTMSWSFTDTQYF. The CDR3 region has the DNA TGTGCCAGCACCATGTCCTGGAGTTTCACAGATACGCAGTATTTT.

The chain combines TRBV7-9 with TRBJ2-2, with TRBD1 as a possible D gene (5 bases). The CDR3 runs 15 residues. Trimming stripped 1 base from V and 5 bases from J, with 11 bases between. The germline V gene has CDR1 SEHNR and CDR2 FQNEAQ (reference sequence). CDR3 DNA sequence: TGTGCCAGCAGCTTAGGGTTGTCAGGGACCGGGGAGCTGTTTTTT. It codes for CASSLGLSGTGELFF.

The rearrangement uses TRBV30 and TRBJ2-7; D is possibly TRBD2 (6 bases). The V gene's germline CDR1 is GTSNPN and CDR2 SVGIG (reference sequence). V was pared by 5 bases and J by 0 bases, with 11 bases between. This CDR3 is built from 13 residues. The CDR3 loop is CAWGDSYSYEQYF. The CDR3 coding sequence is TGTGCCTGGGGGGACTCCTACTCCTACGAGCAGTACTTC.

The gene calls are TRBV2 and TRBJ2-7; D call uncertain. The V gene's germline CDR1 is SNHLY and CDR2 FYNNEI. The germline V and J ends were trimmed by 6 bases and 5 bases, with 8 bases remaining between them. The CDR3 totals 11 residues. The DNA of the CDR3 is TGTGCCAGCAGCTCCAGGAACGAGCAGTACTTC. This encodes CASSSRNEQYF.